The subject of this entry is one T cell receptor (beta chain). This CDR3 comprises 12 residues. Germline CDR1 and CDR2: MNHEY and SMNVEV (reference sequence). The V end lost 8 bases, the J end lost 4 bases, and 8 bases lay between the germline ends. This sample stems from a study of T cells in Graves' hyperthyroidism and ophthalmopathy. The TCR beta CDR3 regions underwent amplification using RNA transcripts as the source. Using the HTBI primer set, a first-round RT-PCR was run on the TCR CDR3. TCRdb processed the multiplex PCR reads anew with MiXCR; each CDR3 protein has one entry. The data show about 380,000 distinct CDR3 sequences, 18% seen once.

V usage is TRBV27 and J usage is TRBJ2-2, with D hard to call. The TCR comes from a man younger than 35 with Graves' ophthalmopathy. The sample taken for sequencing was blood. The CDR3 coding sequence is TGTGCCAGCTCATACCGCACCGGGGAGCTGTTTTTT. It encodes CASSYRTGELFF.